Below, 26 T cell receptor beta chains from the same sample are listed, as sequenced in a study of blood T cell repertoires in COVID-19. The repertoire was sequenced with immunoSEQ multiplex PCR; TCRdb's copy has only in-frame clones and lacks some. The sample lists over 150,000 clones, more than 70% occurring once. The specimen was peripheral blood. The source is a man between 50 and 59 years old with COVID-19, enrolled during active disease.

The CDR3 DNA follows: TGCAGCGCCATTTCAGGGGGAGTCGGTAATCAGCCCCAGCATTTT. Protein: CSAISGGVGNQPQHF. The rearrangement joins TRBV29-1 to TRBJ1-5; 7 bases are a match to TRBD1. CDR1 is SQVTM and CDR2 is ANQGSEA in the germline V gene. The CDR3 totals 15 residues. The V segment lost 7 bases and the J segment 4 bases; nucleotides outside the gene matches: 13.

This chain joins TRBV19 and TRBJ1-1, with D tentatively TRBD1 (5 bases). CDR3 size: 15 residues. V gave up 5 bases and J gave up 3 bases, with 16 bases separating them. Germline CDR1 is LNHDA and CDR2 is SQIVND (reference sequence). DNA of the CDR3: TGTGCCAGTAGTTTAAAGGGACTCGGGGACACTGAAGCTTTCTTT. Protein: CASSLKGLGDTEAFF.

The V gene is TRBV19, the J gene TRBJ2-5, with D possibly TRBD2 on 7 matching bases. CDR1 and CDR2 from the germline V gene are LNHDA and SQIVND (reference sequence). There are 16 residues in the CDR3. V shed 4 bases and J shed 9 bases, with 24 bases lying between them. The CDR3 protein is CASSTGVGALREAQYF. CDR3 in DNA: TGTGCCAGTAGTACGGGGGTGGGGGCTCTACGGGAGGCCCAGTACTTC.

This clone was counted once. The V call is TRBV4-1, the J call TRBJ2-3; 15 bases line up with TRBD2. The CDR3 sequence is 17 residues long. V lost 4 bases, J lost 1 base, and 3 bases stayed unmatched. CDR1 MGHRA and CDR2 YSYEKL come from the germline V gene. This chain's CDR3 is CASSLGLAGGGTDTQYF. CDR3 in DNA: TGCGCCAGCAGCCTGGGACTAGCGGGAGGCGGCACAGATACGCAGTATTTT.

J is TRBJ1-3 and V is TRBV7-6; perhaps TRBD1 as D (6 bases). V was trimmed by 5 bases and J by 2 bases, leaving 13 bases between them. There are 15 residues in the CDR3. Germline V gene data show CDR1 as SGHVS and CDR2 as FNYEAQ. Here the CDR3 reads CASSTGFLAGNTIYF. The CDR3, as DNA: TGTGCCAGCAGCACAGGGTTTTTAGCTGGAAACACCATATATTTT.

The J gene is TRBJ2-2, the V gene TRBV2; D may be TRBD2 (5 bases). The germline V and J ends were trimmed by 6 bases and 6 bases, with 14 bases remaining between them. CDR3 length: 14 amino acids. CDR1 and CDR2 from the germline V gene are SNHLY and FYNNEI. CDR3 region: CASSPDGIAGELFF. The CDR3 DNA reads TGTGCCAGCAGCCCGGACGGGATTGCCGGGGAGCTGTTTTTT.

This clone was observed a handful of times. This rearrangement joins TRBV19 to TRBJ1-5, with D tentatively TRBD1 (5 bases). This CDR3 contains 14 residues. V gave up 7 bases and J gave up 4 bases, with 14 bases separating them. Germline V gene data show CDR1 as LNHDA and CDR2 as SQIVND (reference sequence). DNA for the CDR3: TGTGCCAGTAAGGCTGGGGGAGGGAATCAGCCCCAGCATTTT. It translates to CASKAGGGNQPQHF.

This clone was picked up a small number of times. The chain links TRBV6-4 to TRBJ1-1; D ambiguous. In germline, CDR1 is MRHNA, CDR2 SNTAGT. CDR3 length equals 13 residues. V lost 3 bases, J lost 1 base, and 6 bases lay in between. CDR3 protein: CASSEGENTEAFF. Written as DNA, the CDR3 is TGTGCCAGCAGTGAAGGAGAGAACACTGAAGCTTTCTTT.

The chain joins TRBV4-1 to TRBJ1-2; D call uncertain. The V and J ends lost 4 bases and 2 bases respectively, with 8 bases between them. The length of the CDR3 is 13 residues. Germline V gene data show CDR1 as MGHRA and CDR2 as YSYEKL. CDR3 sequence (DNA): TGCGCCAGCAGCCTAATTCTGAACTATGGCTACACCTTC. Translating gives CASSLILNYGYTF.

This chain connects TRBV29-1 to TRBJ1-1; the D is unclear. CDR1 SQVTM and CDR2 ANQGSEA come from the germline V gene. Trimming pared 4 bases from V and 1 base from J, leaving 7 bases between. This CDR3 comprises 12 residues. The DNA for the CDR3 is TGCAGCGTTGGCAGGCAGAACACTGAAGCTTTCTTT. This codes for CSVGRQNTEAFF.

V and J are TRBV7-2 and TRBJ2-2, with TRBD1 matching over 10 bases. Germline values: CDR1 SGHTA, CDR2 FQGNSA. V shed 10 bases, J shed 6 bases, and the junction held 11 bases outside the gene matches. The CDR3 is made up of 15 amino acids. For the CDR3, the DNA is TGTGCCACCATCCGACAGGGGGCGGGGGCCGGGGAGCTGTTTTTT. Protein sequence: CATIRQGAGAGELFF.

The chain recombines TRBV5-1 with TRBJ2-3; 10 positions match TRBD1. V was clipped by 0 bases and J by 0 bases; unmatched bases: 10. This CDR3 region has 19 residues. Germline loops: CDR1 SGHRS, CDR2 YFSETQ. CDR3 nucleotides: TGCGCCAGCAGCTTGGCCTGGACAGGGGGAACTATTAGCACAGATACGCAGTATTTT. Protein: CASSLAWTGGTISTDTQYF.

This chain uses TRBV18 with TRBJ1-4; tentatively, D is TRBD1 (5 bases). The CDR3 runs to 17 residues. With 2 bases removed from V and 0 bases from J, the gap between germline ends came to 13 bases. Germline V gene lookup returns CDR1 KGHSH and CDR2 LQKENI. The CDR3 is CASSPFTGHSTNEKLFF. The DNA of the CDR3 is TGTGCCAGCTCACCATTCACAGGACATTCAACTAATGAAAAACTGTTTTTT. Full variable domain (missing parts from reference TRBV18 and TRBJ1-4): NAGVMQNPRHLVRRRGQEARLRCSPMKGHSHVYWYRQLPEEGLKFMVYLQKENIIDESGMPKERFSAEFPKEGPSILRIQQVVRGDSAAYFCASSPFTGHSTNEKLFFGSGTQLSVL.

The rearrangement joins TRBV28 to TRBJ1-1; D is ambiguous. Germline V gene data show CDR1 as MDHEN and CDR2 as SYDVKM. CDR3 size: 11 residues. V gave up 6 bases and J gave up 10 bases, with 12 bases separating them. Here the CDR3 reads CASSSSPVAFF. The CDR3 coding sequence is TGTGCCAGCAGCTCGTCACCGGTAGCTTTCTTT.

V and J are TRBV6-2 or TRBV6-3 and TRBJ2-4; D might be TRBD2 (7 bases). CDR3 length equals 17 residues. V lost 6 bases and J lost 4, with 22 bases in between. Germline CDR1 is MNHEY and CDR2 is SVGEGT. CDR3 in DNA: TGTGCCAGCAGCTCCGTTGGGGGGGGCTATAGGAAAAACATTCAGTACTTC. Its translation: CASSSVGGGYRKNIQYF.

The chain joins TRBV3-1 (or the pseudogene TRBV3-2) to TRBJ2-2, with TRBD2 as a possible D gene (6 bases). CDR1 is LGHDT, CDR2 YNNKEL, per germline (reference sequence). V lost 8 bases, J lost 4 bases, and 20 bases lay in between. CDR3 size: 16 residues. DNA for the CDR3: TGTGCCAGCTCATCCCGGGAGAGAGGCTTCACCGGGGAGCTGTTTTTT. This translates into CASSSRERGFTGELFF.

The CDR3 region is CASSLTFQIGLAGGNEQFF. For the CDR3, the DNA is TGTGCCAGCAGCTTAACCTTCCAAATCGGACTAGCGGGAGGTAATGAGCAGTTCTTC. The chain links TRBV7-3 to TRBJ2-1; TRBD2 aligns across 14 bases. V shed 0 bases, J shed 7 bases, and the junction held 11 bases outside the gene matches. Germline V lookup: CDR1 SGHTA, CDR2 FQGTGA. There are 19 residues in the CDR3.

This chain links TRBV20-1 with TRBJ2-5, with D hard to call. CDR1 is DFQATT, CDR2 SNEGSKA, per germline (reference sequence). The CDR3 is made up of 11 amino acids. V was shortened by 5 bases and J by 5 bases, with 9 bases between the two germline ends. The CDR3 protein is CSARSLETQYF. In DNA, the CDR3 is TGCAGTGCTCGTAGTTTGGAGACCCAGTACTTC.

This clone appeared once. The V and J genes are TRBV19 and TRBJ1-2, with 9 bases identical to TRBD1. Trimming at V came to 9 bases and at J to 2 bases, leaving 7 bases not matched to a gene. The germline CDR1 and CDR2 sequences are LNHDA and SQIVND (reference sequence). The CDR3 loop spans 14 amino acids. The CDR3 nucleotides are TGTGCCAGCCGGGGACAGGGATCGAACTATGGCTACACCTTC. Encoded protein: CASRGQGSNYGYTF.

The J gene is TRBJ2-2, the V gene TRBV7-9; a weak D match, TRBD2 (5 bases). Germline V gene data show CDR1 as SEHNR and CDR2 as FQNEAQ (reference sequence). Between the trimmed V and J ends, which lost 5 bases and 1 base, there was a span of 14 bases. CDR3 length: 16 amino acids. The CDR3 sequence: CASSRLRLQNTGELFF. CDR3 sequence (DNA): TGTGCCAGCAGCCGTCTCCGACTACAGAACACCGGGGAGCTGTTTTTT.

The V and J genes are TRBV19 and TRBJ1-5; D is undetermined. Looked up from germline, CDR1 is LNHDA and CDR2 is SQIVND (reference sequence). There are 15 residues in the CDR3. V was clipped by 5 bases and J by 0 bases, with 11 bases between them. The DNA of the CDR3 is TGTGCCAGTAGTCGGGATCCGTATAGCAATCAGCCCCAGCATTTT. Its protein is CASSRDPYSNQPQHF.

This clone has a single count. The chain links TRBV2 to TRBJ2-2; possibly TRBD1 for D (6 bases). The CDR3 totals 12 residues. The V and J ends lost 6 bases and 4 bases respectively, with 6 bases between them. CDR1 is SNHLY, CDR2 FYNNEI, per germline. Here the CDR3 reads CASSRGTGELFF. CDR3 in DNA: TGTGCCAGCAGCAGGGGCACCGGGGAGCTGTTTTTT.

The chain links TRBV11-2 to TRBJ2-5, with TRBD2 as a possible D gene (5 bases). The germline V gene encodes CDR1 SGHAT and CDR2 FQNNGV. This CDR3 has 14 amino acids. Trimming removed 3 bases from V and 1 base from J, with 9 bases in between. CDR3 residues: CASSLRVSQETQYF. In DNA, the CDR3 is TGTGCCAGCAGCTTGAGGGTTAGCCAAGAGACCCAGTACTTC.

The chain has TRBV12-5 and TRBJ1-5; tentative D call: TRBD1 (5 bases). This CDR3 has 14 residues. V lost 7 bases, J lost 5 bases, and 15 bases lay in between. Germline CDR1 reads LGHNT; CDR2 reads FRNRAP. The CDR3 spells CASAGGETDQPQHF. The CDR3 coding sequence is TGTGCTAGTGCCGGGGGGGAGACGGATCAGCCCCAGCATTTT.

V is TRBV19 and J is TRBJ2-3; TRBD2 agrees at 9 bases. Per the germline V gene, CDR1 is LNHDA and CDR2 is SQIVND (reference sequence). The CDR3 runs 16 residues. Germline trimming cut 7 bases from V and 2 bases from J; bases unmatched to any gene: 10. CDR3 DNA sequence: TGTGCCAGTACTCCGCCCGGGACTAGCTTCACAGATACGCAGTATTTT. Encoded protein: CASTPPGTSFTDTQYF.

V and J are TRBV10-3 and TRBJ2-2; D is possibly TRBD1 (5 bases). The CDR3 length is 14 residues. Trimming cost V 3 bases and J 4 bases, with 9 bases left between them. Germline-derived CDR1 and CDR2 are ENHRY and SYGVKD. This CDR3 reads CAISDRVGTGELFF. The CDR3 region has the DNA TGTGCCATCAGTGACAGGGTTGGCACCGGGGAGCTGTTTTTT.